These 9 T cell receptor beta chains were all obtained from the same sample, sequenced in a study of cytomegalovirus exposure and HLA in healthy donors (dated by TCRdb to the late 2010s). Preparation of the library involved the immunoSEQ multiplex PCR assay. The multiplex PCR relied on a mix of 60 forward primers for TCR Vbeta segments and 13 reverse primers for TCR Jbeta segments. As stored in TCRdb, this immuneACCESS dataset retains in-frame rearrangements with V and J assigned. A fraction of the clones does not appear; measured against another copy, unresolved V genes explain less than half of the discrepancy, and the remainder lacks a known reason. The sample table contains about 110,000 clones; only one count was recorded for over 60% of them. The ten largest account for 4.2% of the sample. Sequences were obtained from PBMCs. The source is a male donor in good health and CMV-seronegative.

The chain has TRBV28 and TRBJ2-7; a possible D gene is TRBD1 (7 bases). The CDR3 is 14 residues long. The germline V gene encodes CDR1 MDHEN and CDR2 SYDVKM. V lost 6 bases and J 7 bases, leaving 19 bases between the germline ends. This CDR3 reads CASRDYRGNLEQYF. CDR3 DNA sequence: TGTGCCAGCAGGGACTACAGGGGCAATTTAGAGCAGTACTTC.

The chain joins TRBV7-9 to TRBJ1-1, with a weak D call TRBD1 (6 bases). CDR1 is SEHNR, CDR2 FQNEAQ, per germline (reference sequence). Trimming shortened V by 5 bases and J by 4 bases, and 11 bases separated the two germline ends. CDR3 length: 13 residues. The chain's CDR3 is CASSQTGFTEAFF. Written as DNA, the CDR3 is TGTGCCAGCAGCCAAACAGGGTTCACTGAAGCTTTCTTT.

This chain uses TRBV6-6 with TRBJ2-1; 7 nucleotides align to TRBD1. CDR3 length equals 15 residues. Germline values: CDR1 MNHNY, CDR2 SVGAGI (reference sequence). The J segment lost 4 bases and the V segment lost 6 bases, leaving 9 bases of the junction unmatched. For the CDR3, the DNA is TGTGCCAGCAGCCGGACCAGGGGGATATACAATGAGCAGTTCTTC. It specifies CASSRTRGIYNEQFF.

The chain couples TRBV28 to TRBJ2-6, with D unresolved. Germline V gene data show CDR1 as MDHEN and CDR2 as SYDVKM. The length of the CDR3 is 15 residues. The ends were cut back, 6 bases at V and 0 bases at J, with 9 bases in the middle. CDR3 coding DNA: TGTGCCAGCAGCCCAGCGATCTCTGGGGCCAACGTCCTGACTTTC. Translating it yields CASSPAISGANVLTF.

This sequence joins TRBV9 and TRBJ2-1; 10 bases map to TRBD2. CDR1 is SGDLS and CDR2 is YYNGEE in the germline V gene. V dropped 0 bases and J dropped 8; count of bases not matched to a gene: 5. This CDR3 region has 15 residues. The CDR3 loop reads CASSVGPSGSYEQFF. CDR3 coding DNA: TGTGCCAGCAGCGTAGGCCCTAGCGGGAGCTATGAGCAGTTCTTC. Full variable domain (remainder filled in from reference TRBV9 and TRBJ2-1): DSGVTQTPKHLITATGQRVTLRCSPRSGDLSVYWYQQSLDQGLQFLIQYYNGEERAKGNILERFSAQQFPDLHSELNLSSLELGDSALYFCASSVGPSGSYEQFFGPGTRLTVL.

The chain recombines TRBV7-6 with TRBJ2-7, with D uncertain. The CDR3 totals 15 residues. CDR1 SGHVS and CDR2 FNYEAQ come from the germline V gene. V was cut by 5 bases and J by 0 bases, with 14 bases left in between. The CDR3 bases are TGTGCCAGCAGCCCCCCACCCGGGTACTCCTACGAGCAGTACTTC. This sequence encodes CASSPPPGYSYEQYF.

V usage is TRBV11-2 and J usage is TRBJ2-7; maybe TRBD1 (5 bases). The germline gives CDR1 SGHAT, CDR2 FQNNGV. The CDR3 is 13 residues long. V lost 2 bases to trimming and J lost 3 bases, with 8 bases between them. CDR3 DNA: TGTGCCAGCAGCTTATGGCAGGGCTACGAGCAGTACTTC. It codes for CASSLWQGYEQYF. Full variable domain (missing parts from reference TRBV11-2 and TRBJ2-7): EAGVAQSPRYKIIEKRQSVAFWCNPISGHATLYWYQQILGQGPKLLIQFQNNGVVDDSQLPKDRFSAERLKGVDSTLKIQPAKLEDSAVYLCASSLWQGYEQYFGPGTRLTVT.

The CDR3 spells CASSAQERLYNEQFF. CDR3 in DNA: TGTGCCAGCAGCGCTCAGGAGCGGCTATACAATGAGCAGTTCTTC. The chain recombines TRBV27 with TRBJ2-1, with D maybe TRBD2 (5 bases). CDR1 and CDR2 from the germline V gene are MNHEY and SMNVEV (reference sequence). This CDR3 has 15 residues. The germline V and J ends were trimmed by 6 bases and 4 bases, with 16 bases remaining between them.

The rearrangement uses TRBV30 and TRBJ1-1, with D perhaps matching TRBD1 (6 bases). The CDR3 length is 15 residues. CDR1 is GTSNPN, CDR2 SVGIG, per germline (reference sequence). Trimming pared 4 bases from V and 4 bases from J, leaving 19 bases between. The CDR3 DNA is TGTGCCTGGACGGTACGGGGGGCGGGTTCCACTGAAGCTTTCTTT. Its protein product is CAWTVRGAGSTEAFF.